The text below deals with one T cell receptor beta chain. The target antigen is unknown. The PCR was carried out with 60 Vbeta primers and 13 Jbeta primers. The repertoire was sequenced with immunoSEQ multiplex PCR; TCRdb's copy has only in-frame clones and lacks some. The profile shows about 140,000 clones, around 65% of them singletons. The sample is drawn from a study of cytomegalovirus exposure and HLA in healthy donors. The CDR3 consists of 14 residues. V was clipped by 6 bases and J by 4 bases; unmatched bases: 7. Germline V gives CDR1 MNHNY, CDR2 SVGAGI (reference sequence). Study-level points and caveats: V- and J-gene trimming in TCR beta was tied to a missense DCLRE1C variant by an analysis performed later.

The chain employs TRBV6-6 and TRBJ2-5; 8 bases agree with TRBD2. Sequencing was carried out using PBMCs. The receptor was derived from a woman aged 60-70 years in good health and CMV-seronegative. The CDR3 loop is CASSQRGGGETQYF. The CDR3 nucleotides read TGTGCCAGCAGCCAACGGGGGGGTGGAGAGACCCAGTACTTC.